The clone carrying this T cell receptor (beta chain) was seen at least ten times. Its antigen is as yet unknown. The 5'RACE method, run with constant-segment primers, produced TCR alpha and TCR beta cDNA libraries (carrying sample barcodes and UMIs). In TCRdb, the 5' RACE reads were re-called with MiXCR into one record per CDR3 protein. The top ten hold over 4% of the sample, which has roughly 130,000 distinct CDR3 sequences, about a sixth seen once. The data were taken from a study of T-cell memory formation after mild COVID-19. General observations from the study: Contracting clones from day 15 to 85 had balanced CD4/CD8; later expanders favoured CD4+. There were some responding clones in pre-infection memory, which suggested that cross-reactive memory had joined.

The sample consisted of PBMCs or a T cell subset sorted from them (not recorded which). The sequence came from a man younger than 35 who had mild COVID-19 (a few samples of this study predate the infection). Cell type and time point are not known.

CDR3 sequence reads: CATSRGSPGDPTDTQYF. CDR3 nucleotide sequence: TGTGCCACCAGCAGAGGGTCACCGGGGGACCCCACAGATACGCAGTATTTT. The gene calls are TRBV15 and TRBJ2-3, with D possibly being TRBD2 (6 bases). The ends were cut back, 1 base at V and 2 bases at J, with 16 bases in the middle. The CDR3 is 17 amino acids. Germline loops: CDR1 LNHNV, CDR2 YYDKDF (reference sequence).